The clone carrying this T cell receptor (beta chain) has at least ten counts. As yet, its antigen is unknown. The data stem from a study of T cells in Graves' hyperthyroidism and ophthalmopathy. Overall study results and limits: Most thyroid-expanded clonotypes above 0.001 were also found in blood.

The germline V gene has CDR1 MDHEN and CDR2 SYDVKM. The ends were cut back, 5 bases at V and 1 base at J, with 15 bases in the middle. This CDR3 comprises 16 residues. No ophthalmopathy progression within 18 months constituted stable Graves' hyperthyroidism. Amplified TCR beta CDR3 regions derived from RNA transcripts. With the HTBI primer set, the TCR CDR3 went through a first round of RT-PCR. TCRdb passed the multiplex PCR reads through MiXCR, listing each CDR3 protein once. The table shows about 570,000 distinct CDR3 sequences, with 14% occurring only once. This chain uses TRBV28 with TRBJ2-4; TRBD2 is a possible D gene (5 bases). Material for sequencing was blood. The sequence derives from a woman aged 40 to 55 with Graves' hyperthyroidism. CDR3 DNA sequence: TGTGCCAGCAGTAATCCGACAAGGGAGGCCAAAAACATTCAGTACTTC. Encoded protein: CASSNPTREAKNIQYF. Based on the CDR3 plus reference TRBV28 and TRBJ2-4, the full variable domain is DVKVTQSSRYLVKRTGEKVFLECVQDMDHENMFWYRQDPGLGLRLIYFSYDVKMKEKGDIPEGYSVSREKKERFSLILESASTNQTSMYLCASSNPTREAKNIQYFGAGTRLSVL.